The 8 T cell receptor beta chains in this list originate from one sample, sequenced in a study of T cells in localized non-small cell lung cancer. Using immunoSEQ multiplex PCR, the repertoire was profiled, and TCRdb retains in-frame clones only, with some absent. The data hold roughly 25,000 clones, with less than 90% observed a single time. Here the sequenced sample was peripheral blood, taken before any cancer treatment. All receptors derive from a female donor of 60 years or more with stage II squamous cell lung carcinoma.

This rearrangement joins TRBV5-5 to TRBJ1-1; D gene unclear. Trimming left V 1 base short and J 3 bases short, with 10 bases between. Per germline, CDR1 SGHKS and CDR2 YYEKEE (reference sequence). The CDR3 totals 14 residues. CDR3 DNA sequence: TGTGCCAGCAGCTTGTACGGGGATGACACTGAAGCTTTCTTT. It encodes CASSLYGDDTEAFF. Combining the CDR3 with reference TRBV5-5 and TRBJ1-1 gives the whole variable domain DAGVTQSPTHLIKTRGQQVTLRCSPISGHKSVSWYQQVLGQGPQFIFQYYEKEERGRGNFPDRFSARQFPNYSSELNVNALLLGDSALYLCASSLYGDDTEAFFGQGTRLTVV.

The chain carries TRBV6-1 and TRBJ2-7; possibly TRBD2 for D (7 bases). Germline assignment: CDR1 MNHNS and CDR2 SASEGT. V was pared by 10 bases and J by 5 bases, with 21 bases between. The CDR3 covers 14 residues. The CDR3 loop reads CATRRGEGLHEQYF. The DNA of the CDR3 is TGTGCCACACGAAGGGGGGAGGGCCTTCACGAGCAGTACTTC.

The chain links TRBV5-4 to TRBJ1-2, with 7 bases aligning to TRBD1. The V gene's germline CDR1 is SGHNT and CDR2 YYREEE (reference sequence). The CDR3 is made up of 15 amino acids. V lost 0 bases to trimming and J lost 1 base; unmatched junction nucleotides: 3. This CDR3 reads CASSLGNRGNYGYTF. In DNA, the CDR3 is TGTGCCAGCAGCTTGGGAAACAGGGGTAACTATGGCTACACCTTC.

Only one count was recorded for this clone. The chain is built from TRBV7-2 and TRBJ2-3; 9 positions agree with TRBD1. The V and J ends lost 5 bases and 4 bases, in that order; junction bases with no gene match: 4. Germline V gene sequence: CDR1 SGHTA, CDR2 FQGNSA. The CDR3 has 14 residues. The CDR3 reads CASSPDRGADTQYF. CDR3 DNA: TGTGCCAGCAGCCCGGACAGGGGCGCAGATACGCAGTATTTT.

The J gene is TRBJ2-5, the V gene TRBV7-2; D is possibly TRBD1 or TRBD2 (6 bases each). The germline gives CDR1 SGHTA, CDR2 FQGNSA. This CDR3 comprises 13 residues. The V and J ends lost 5 bases and 11 bases respectively, with 18 bases between them. The DNA of the CDR3 is TGTGCCAGCAGCAACCGACAGGAGGGTGAGCAGTACTTC. Protein product: CASSNRQEGEQYF.

This sequence joins TRBV7-9 and TRBJ1-1; TRBD1 matches 7 bases. V lost 8 bases, J lost 6 bases, and 9 bases stayed unmatched. The CDR3 consists of 13 residues. From germline, CDR1 is SEHNR and CDR2 FQNEAQ (reference sequence). CDR3 in amino acids: CASRLEGGAEAFF. DNA of the CDR3: TGTGCCAGCCGACTCGAAGGGGGCGCTGAAGCTTTCTTT.

V gene TRBV6-1 combines with J gene TRBJ1-1; 7 nucleotides line up with TRBD1. The V gene's germline CDR1 is MNHNS and CDR2 SASEGT. The CDR3 totals 15 residues. Unmatched junction bases numbered 10, after V lost 7 bases and J lost 2 bases. The chain's CDR3 is CASMGQPLPNTEAFF. The DNA for the CDR3 is TGTGCCAGCATGGGACAGCCCCTCCCCAACACTGAAGCTTTCTTT.

This chain links TRBV28 with TRBJ2-7, with TRBD1 matching over 7 bases. V shed 2 bases and J 2 bases; nucleotides not matched to a gene: 6. Per germline, CDR1 MDHEN and CDR2 SYDVKM. This CDR3 comprises 15 residues. The CDR3 loop reads CASSLGGDRTYEQYF. DNA of the CDR3: TGTGCCAGCAGTTTAGGTGGGGACAGAACCTACGAGCAGTACTTC.